The T cell receptor (beta chain) under discussion was sequenced for a study of blood T cell repertoires in COVID-19. About the research overall: There were acute and convalescent COVID-19 samples, and they came from the United States, Italy and Spain. Sources were T cells, B-cell-depleted T cells, or PBMCs; the material itself was cDNA or gDNA.

Measured with immunoSEQ multiplex PCR; TCRdb has only the in-frame clones, and not every one. In the table there are around 39,000 clones, roughly nine tenths of which are singletons. Germline V lookup: CDR1 MNHEY, CDR2 SVGAGI. CDR3 length: 13 amino acids. The V end lost 6 bases, the J end lost 1 base, and 7 bases lay between the germline ends. This rearrangement joins TRBV6-5 to TRBJ1-3; D unclear. Material for sequencing was peripheral blood. The sequence was obtained from a man in his 70s with acute or convalescent COVID-19. In nucleotides, the CDR3 is TGTGCCAGCAGAAGAGGTTCTGGAAACACCATATATTTT. Translation: CASRRGSGNTIYF.